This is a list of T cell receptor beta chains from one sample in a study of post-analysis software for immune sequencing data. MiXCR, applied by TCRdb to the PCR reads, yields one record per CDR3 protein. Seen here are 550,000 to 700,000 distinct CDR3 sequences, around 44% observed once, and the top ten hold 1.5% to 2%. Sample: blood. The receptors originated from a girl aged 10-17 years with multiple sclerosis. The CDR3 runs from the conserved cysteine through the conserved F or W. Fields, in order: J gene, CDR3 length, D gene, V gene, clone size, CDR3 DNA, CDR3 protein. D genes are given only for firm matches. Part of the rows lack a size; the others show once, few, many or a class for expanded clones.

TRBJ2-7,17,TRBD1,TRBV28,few,TGTGCCAGCAGTACCCCTCCCGGGACAGGGGATCATTACGAGCAGTACTTC,CASSTPPGTGDHYEQYF
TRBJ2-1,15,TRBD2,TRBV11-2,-,TGTGCCAGCAGCACTAGCGGGGGGTATGTCGATGAGCAGTTCTTC,CASSTSGGYVDEQFF
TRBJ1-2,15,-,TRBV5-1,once,TGCGCCAGCAGCTTGGCCGGGAGATGGTTCGACGGCTACACCTTC,CASSLAGRWFDGYTF
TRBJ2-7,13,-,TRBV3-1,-,TGTGCCAGCACCTCTGGTGGTATCAATGAGCAGTACTTC,CASTSGGINEQYF
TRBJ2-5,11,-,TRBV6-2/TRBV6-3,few,TGTGCCAGCAGCCACGTGGAGACCCAGTACTTC,CASSHVETQYF
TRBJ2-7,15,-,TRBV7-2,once,TGTGCCAGCAGCTTAGGAACCCTAGGGACCTACGAGCAGTACTTC,CASSLGTLGTYEQYF
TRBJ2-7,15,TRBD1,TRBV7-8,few,TGTGCCAGCAGCGTGGGTGACAGGGGTCCCTACGAGCAGTACTTC,CASSVGDRGPYEQYF
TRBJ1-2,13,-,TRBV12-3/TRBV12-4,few,TGTGCCAGCAGTTTAGCAGCTTTTGATGGCTACACCTTC,CASSLAAFDGYTF
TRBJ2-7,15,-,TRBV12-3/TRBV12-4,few,TGTGCCAGCAGTACCTACAGGGGAGCGGGCTACGAGCAGTACTTC,CASSTYRGAGYEQYF
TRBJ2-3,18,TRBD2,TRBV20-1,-,TGCAGTGCCCCGGGACTAGCGGGAGCAATGGCCGTCGCAGATACGCAGTATTTT,CSAPGLAGAMAVADTQYF
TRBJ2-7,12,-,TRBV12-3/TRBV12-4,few,TGTGCCAGCAGTTTTGTCCGGCGAGAGCAGTACTTC,CASSFVRREQYF